Following are 16 T cell receptor beta chains from one sample sequenced in a study of chemoradiotherapy in HPV16-positive cancers (dated by TCRdb to the early 2020s). Preparation of the library involved the immunoSEQ multiplex PCR assay. Here the immuneACCESS table is served through TCRdb, limited to in-frame sequences with V and J called. Missing clones are a known gap in these copies; in checked studies unresolved V genes cover under half, and the rest lacks a known reason. This sample is represented by 1,500 to 2,000 clones; 65% to 90% of them were singletons. Clones ranked in the top ten supply about 9.4% of the sample. Source: tumor tissue, taken from a patient who underwent chemoradiotherapy. These receptors were collected from a human donor with HPV-associated anogenital cancer.

J is TRBJ2-5 and V is TRBV7-2; the D gene is possibly TRBD1 (6 bases). V shed 1 base and J shed 5 bases, with 17 bases lying between them. The length of the CDR3 is 16 residues. Germline CDR1 is SGHTA and CDR2 is FQGNSA. The CDR3 sequence: CASSLGETGFGETQYF. The CDR3 bases are TGTGCCAGCAGCTTAGGGGAAACAGGGTTTGGGGAGACCCAGTACTTC.

The gene calls are TRBV11-2 and TRBJ1-1; a possible D gene is TRBD1 (6 bases). CDR3 size: 15 residues. Germline assignment: CDR1 SGHAT and CDR2 FQNNGV. The germline V and J ends were trimmed by 5 bases and 4 bases, with 17 bases remaining between them. The CDR3 region has the DNA TGTGCCAGCAGCCCCCCCCCGGGGGCAGCCACTGAAGCTTTCTTT. The encoded protein is CASSPPPGAATEAFF.

The V and J genes are TRBV5-1 and TRBJ2-5; D unclear. V dropped 0 bases and J dropped 6 bases, with 9 bases sitting between them. This CDR3 spans 13 amino acids. Germline V gene sequence: CDR1 SGHRS, CDR2 YFSETQ. The CDR3 here is CASSLGGFQTQYF. The CDR3 DNA is TGCGCCAGCAGCTTGGGAGGATTCCAGACCCAGTACTTC.

V and J are TRBV6-1 and TRBJ1-5; D possibly corresponds to TRBD1 (6 bases). The V and J ends lost 11 bases and 9 bases respectively, with 14 bases between them. CDR1 and CDR2 from the germline V gene are MNHNS and SASEGT. The CDR3 is made up of 11 amino acids. CDR3 coding DNA: TGTGCCGGGGGGGCCGCGCTGCCCCAGCATTTT. This encodes CAGGAALPQHF.

This rearrangement joins TRBV5-1 to TRBJ2-3, with D uncertain. The length of the CDR3 is 14 residues. Trimming left V 4 bases short and J 1 base short, with 10 bases between. Germline CDR1 SGHRS, CDR2 YFSETQ. The DNA for the CDR3 is TGCGCCAGCAGCCCTATGACGGGCACAGATACGCAGTATTTT. Translated: CASSPMTGTDTQYF.

The chain uses TRBV29-1 and TRBJ2-5, with 8 bases identical to TRBD1. The V gene's germline CDR1 is SQVTM and CDR2 ANQGSEA. This CDR3 is built from 13 residues. The trim removed 3 bases at V and 5 bases at J, leaving 5 bases unmatched. The CDR3 is CSVEARGLETQYF. DNA of the CDR3: TGCAGCGTTGAGGCCAGGGGGCTGGAGACCCAGTACTTC.

This chain links TRBV7-2 with TRBJ2-2, with D possibly being TRBD2 (5 bases). With 5 bases removed from V and 6 bases from J, the gap between germline ends came to 19 bases. The CDR3 length is 16 residues. CDR1 and CDR2 (germline): SGHTA, FQGNSA. CDR3 sequence reads: CASSRMGRTYSGELFF. In DNA form, the CDR3 reads TGTGCCAGCAGCCGGATGGGCCGGACTTACTCCGGGGAGCTGTTTTTT.

Written as DNA, the CDR3 is TGTGCCAGCAGCTTAGCAGGGGGCACTAATGAAAAACTGTTTTTT. Its protein is CASSLAGGTNEKLFF. The chain couples TRBV11-2 to TRBJ1-4, with 8 bases identical to TRBD1. CDR3 length equals 15 residues. The germline V gene has CDR1 SGHAT and CDR2 FQNNGV. J gave up 2 bases and V 1 base, and 0 bases lay outside the gene matches.

V gene TRBV4-1 combines with J gene TRBJ2-5, with D perhaps TRBD2 (6 bases). The last part of the DNA fits TRBJ2-7 better; the J call may be wrong. CDR1 is MGHRA, CDR2 YSYEKL, per germline. The CDR3 runs 18 residues. DNA for the CDR3: TGCGCCAGCAGCCAAGATCGTCTAGGAGGGAGCACGCTCTACGAGCAGTACTTC. It yields the protein CASSQDRLGGSTLYEQYF.

The chain employs TRBV30 and TRBJ2-3, with D possibly called TRBD1 or TRBD2 (5 bases each). The CDR3 extends over 14 amino acids. The V and J ends lost 0 bases and 2 bases respectively, with 9 bases between them. The germline V gene encodes CDR1 GTSNPN and CDR2 SVGIG (reference sequence). The CDR3, as DNA: TGTGCCTGGAGTGTATACGGGGCCACAGATACGCAGTATTTT. As protein: CAWSVYGATDTQYF.

The J gene is TRBJ1-2, the V gene TRBV27; maybe TRBD1 (5 bases). This CDR3 spans 17 amino acids. The V gene's germline CDR1 is MNHEY and CDR2 SMNVEV (reference sequence). Trimming took off 3 bases at V and 4 bases at J, with 21 bases between the two ends. For the CDR3, the DNA is TGTGCCAGCAGTTTTGGAACGAGAGGGGCAGGGAGCTATGGCTACACCTTC. It encodes CASSFGTRGAGSYGYTF.

This chain joins TRBV6-6 and TRBJ2-5; 8 nucleotides agree with TRBD2. CDR1 is MNHNY, CDR2 SVGAGI, per germline (reference sequence). J was trimmed by 3 bases and V by 3 bases; bases with no gene match: 6. The CDR3 runs 15 residues. Written as DNA, the CDR3 is TGTGCCAGCAGTTATCAGCGGGGGAGAGAAGAGACCCAGTACTTC. This codes for CASSYQRGREETQYF.

The chain carries TRBV6-4 and TRBJ2-3, with 10 bases aligning to TRBD2. The CDR3 has 15 amino acids. Per germline, CDR1 MRHNA and CDR2 SNTAGT. V lost 2 bases and J lost 2; bases outside the gene matches: 1. The CDR3 region has the DNA TGTGCCAGCAGTGACGGACTAGCGGCCACAGATACGCAGTATTTT. Translated: CASSDGLAATDTQYF.

This clone has a single count. V usage is TRBV23-1 and J usage is TRBJ2-3; the match to TRBD1 covers 8 bases. TRBV23-1 is reported as an ORF; its role is uncertain. V trimming: 2 bases; J trimming: 7 bases; junction bases outside the gene matches: 2. CDR3 length: 13 residues. CDR3: CASSQQGAYTQYF. The CDR3 DNA reads TGCGCCAGCAGTCAACAGGGGGCTTATACGCAGTATTTT.

This sequence joins TRBV18 and TRBJ1-2; 9 nucleotides line up with TRBD1. CDR3 length equals 15 residues. The V and J ends lost 4 bases and 8 bases, in that order; junction bases with no gene match: 11. Germline V gives CDR1 KGHSH, CDR2 LQKENI. This chain's CDR3 is CASSQTGDRATGYTF. In nucleotides, the CDR3 is TGTGCCAGCTCACAAACCGGGGACAGGGCTACGGGCTACACCTTC.

V gene TRBV21-1 combines with J gene TRBJ1-1. TRBV21-1 has pseudogene status. The CDR3 is made up of 13 amino acids. The CDR3 reads CASSVSQNTEAFF. The CDR3 bases are TGTGCCAGCAGCGTTAGTCAGAACACTGAAGCTTTCTTT.